This note documents a single TCR beta chain sequence. Its specificity is unknown. The study ran its PCR with 60 Vbeta and 13 Jbeta primers. Sequencing was performed with immunoSEQ multiplex PCR; in TCRdb, only in-frame clones are kept and a portion is missing. In the table there are almost 200,000 clones, around three quarters of which are singletons. This specimen comes from a study of cytomegalovirus exposure and HLA in healthy donors. Study-level background: Earlier sequencing of 150 million to 200 million T cells yielded approximately 120 million unique TCR beta sequences.

Though nominally healthy at sampling, donors likely had unrecorded immune exposures. Study findings and constraints: Beyond CMV serostatus, there was no information to go on about immune exposure.

The sample taken for sequencing was PBMCs. This sequence originates from a man aged 30-40 years in good health and CMV-seronegative.

The CDR3 sequence: CASILNRVNTEAFF. The DNA for the CDR3 is TGTGCCAGCATCCTAAACAGGGTCAACACTGAAGCTTTCTTT. This chain joins TRBV2 and TRBJ1-1; D perhaps matches TRBD1 (6 bases). Germline V gene lookup returns CDR1 SNHLY and CDR2 FYNNEI. With 7 bases removed from V and 2 bases from J, the gap between germline ends came to 14 bases. This CDR3 has 14 residues.